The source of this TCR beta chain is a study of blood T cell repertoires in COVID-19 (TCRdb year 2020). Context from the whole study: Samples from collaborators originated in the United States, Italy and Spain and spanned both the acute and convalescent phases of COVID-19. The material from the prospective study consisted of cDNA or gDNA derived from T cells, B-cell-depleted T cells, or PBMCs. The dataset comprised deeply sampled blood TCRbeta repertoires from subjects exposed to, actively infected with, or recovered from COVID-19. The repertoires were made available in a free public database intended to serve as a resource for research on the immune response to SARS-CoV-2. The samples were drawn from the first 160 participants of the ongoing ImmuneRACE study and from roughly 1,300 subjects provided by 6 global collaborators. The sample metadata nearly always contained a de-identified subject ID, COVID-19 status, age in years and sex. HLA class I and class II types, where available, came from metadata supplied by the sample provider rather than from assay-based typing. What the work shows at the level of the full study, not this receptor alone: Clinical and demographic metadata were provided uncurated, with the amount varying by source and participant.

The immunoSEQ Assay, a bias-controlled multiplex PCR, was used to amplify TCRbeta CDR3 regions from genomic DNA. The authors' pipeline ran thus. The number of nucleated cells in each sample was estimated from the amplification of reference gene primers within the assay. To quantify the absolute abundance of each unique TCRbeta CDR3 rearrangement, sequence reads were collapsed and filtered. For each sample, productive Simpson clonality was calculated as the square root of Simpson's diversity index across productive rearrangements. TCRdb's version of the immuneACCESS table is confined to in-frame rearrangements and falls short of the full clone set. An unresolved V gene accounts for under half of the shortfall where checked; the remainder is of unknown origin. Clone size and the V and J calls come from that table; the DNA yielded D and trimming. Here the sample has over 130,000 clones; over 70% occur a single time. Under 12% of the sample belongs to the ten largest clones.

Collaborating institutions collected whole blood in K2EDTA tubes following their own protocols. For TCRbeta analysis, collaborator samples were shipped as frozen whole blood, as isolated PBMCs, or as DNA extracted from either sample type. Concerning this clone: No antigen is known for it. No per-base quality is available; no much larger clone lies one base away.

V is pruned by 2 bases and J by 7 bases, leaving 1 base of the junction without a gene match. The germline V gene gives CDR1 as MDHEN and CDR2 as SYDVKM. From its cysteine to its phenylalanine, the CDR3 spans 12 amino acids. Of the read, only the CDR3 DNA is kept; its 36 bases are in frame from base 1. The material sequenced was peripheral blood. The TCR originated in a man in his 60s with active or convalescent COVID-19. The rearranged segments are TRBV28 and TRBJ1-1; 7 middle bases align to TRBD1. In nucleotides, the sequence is TGTGCCAGCAGTTTAAACAGGGGTGAAGCTTTCTTT. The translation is CASSLNRGEAFF.